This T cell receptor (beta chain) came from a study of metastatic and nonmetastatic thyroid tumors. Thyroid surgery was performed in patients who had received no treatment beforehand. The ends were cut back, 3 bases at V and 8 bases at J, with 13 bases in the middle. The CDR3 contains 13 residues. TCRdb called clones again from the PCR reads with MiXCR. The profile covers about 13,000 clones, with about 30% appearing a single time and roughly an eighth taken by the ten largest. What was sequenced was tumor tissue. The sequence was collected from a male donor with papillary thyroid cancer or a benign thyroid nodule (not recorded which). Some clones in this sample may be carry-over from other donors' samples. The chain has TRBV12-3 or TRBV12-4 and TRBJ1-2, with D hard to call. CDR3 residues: CASSLLGKDGYTF. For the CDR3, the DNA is TGTGCCAGCAGTTTGTTAGGGAAGGACGGCTACACCTTC.